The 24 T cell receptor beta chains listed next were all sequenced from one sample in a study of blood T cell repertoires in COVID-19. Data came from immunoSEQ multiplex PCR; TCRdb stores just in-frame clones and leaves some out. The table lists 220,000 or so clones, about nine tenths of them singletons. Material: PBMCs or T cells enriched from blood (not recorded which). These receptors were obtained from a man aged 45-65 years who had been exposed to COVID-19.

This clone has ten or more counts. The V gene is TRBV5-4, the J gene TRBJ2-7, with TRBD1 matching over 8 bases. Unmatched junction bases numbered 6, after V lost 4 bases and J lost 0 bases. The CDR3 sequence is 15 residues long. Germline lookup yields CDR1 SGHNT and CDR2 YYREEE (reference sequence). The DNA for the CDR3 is TGTGCCAGCAGCCGACAGGGGTTCATCTCCTACGAGCAGTACTTC. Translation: CASSRQGFISYEQYF.

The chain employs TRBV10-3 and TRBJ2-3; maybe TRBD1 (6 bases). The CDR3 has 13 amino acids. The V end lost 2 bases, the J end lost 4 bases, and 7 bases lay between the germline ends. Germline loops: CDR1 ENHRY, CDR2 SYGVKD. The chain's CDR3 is CAISERQADTQYF. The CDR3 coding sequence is TGTGCCATCAGTGAGCGACAGGCAGATACGCAGTATTTT.

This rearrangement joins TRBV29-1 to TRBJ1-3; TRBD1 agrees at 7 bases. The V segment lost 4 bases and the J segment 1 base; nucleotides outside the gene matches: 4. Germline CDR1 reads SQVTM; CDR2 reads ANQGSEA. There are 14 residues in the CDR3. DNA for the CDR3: TGCAGCGTTGTACCAGGGGGATCTGGAAACACCATATATTTT. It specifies CSVVPGGSGNTIYF.

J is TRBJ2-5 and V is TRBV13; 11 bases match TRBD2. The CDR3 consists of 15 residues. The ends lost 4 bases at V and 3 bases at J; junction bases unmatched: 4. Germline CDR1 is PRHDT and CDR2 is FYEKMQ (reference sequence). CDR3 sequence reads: CASSSSGGLEETQYF. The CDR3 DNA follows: TGTGCCAGCAGCTCTAGCGGGGGGCTTGAAGAGACCCAGTACTTC. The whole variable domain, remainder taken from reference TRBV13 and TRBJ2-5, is AAGVIQSPRHLIKEKRETATLKCYPIPRHDTVYWYQQGPGQDPQFLISFYEKMQSDKGSIPDRFSAQQFSDYHSELNMSSLELGDSALYFCASSSSGGLEETQYFGPGTRLLVL.

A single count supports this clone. The CDR3 spells CASSQDDGAPALGNTIYF. The CDR3 region has the DNA TGTGCCAGCAGCCAAGATGATGGGGCGCCGGCCCTCGGAAACACCATATATTTT. The chain employs TRBV14 and TRBJ1-3; tentatively, D is TRBD1 (5 bases). From germline, CDR1 is SGHDN and CDR2 FVKESK. The CDR3 is 18 amino acids. Trimming took off 0 bases at V and 4 bases at J, with 19 bases between the two ends.

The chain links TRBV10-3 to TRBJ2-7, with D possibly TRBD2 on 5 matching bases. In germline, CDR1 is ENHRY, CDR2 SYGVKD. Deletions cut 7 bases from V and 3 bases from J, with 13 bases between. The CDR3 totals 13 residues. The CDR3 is CAINPGEGYEQYF. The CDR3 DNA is TGTGCCATCAATCCAGGCGAGGGCTACGAGCAGTACTTC.

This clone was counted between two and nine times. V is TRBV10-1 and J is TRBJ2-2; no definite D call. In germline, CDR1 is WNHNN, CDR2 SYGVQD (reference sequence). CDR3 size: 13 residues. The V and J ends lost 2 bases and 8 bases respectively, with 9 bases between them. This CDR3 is CASSEPYGGELFF. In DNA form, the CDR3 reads TGCGCCAGCAGTGAGCCCTACGGTGGGGAGCTGTTTTTT.

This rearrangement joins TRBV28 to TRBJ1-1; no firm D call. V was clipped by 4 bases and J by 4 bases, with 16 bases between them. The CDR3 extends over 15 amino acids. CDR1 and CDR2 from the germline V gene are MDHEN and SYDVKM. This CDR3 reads CASSSAWKGGTEAFF. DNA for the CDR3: TGTGCCAGCAGTTCCGCGTGGAAGGGAGGCACTGAAGCTTTCTTT.

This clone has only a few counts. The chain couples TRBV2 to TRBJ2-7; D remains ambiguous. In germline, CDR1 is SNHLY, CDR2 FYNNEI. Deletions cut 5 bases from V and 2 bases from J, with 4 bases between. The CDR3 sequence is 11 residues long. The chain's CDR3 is CASSYAYEQYF. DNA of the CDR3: TGTGCCAGCAGTTATGCCTACGAGCAGTACTTC.

The CDR3 DNA follows: TGTGCCAGCACTCACTCGCTTGCCGGGGGGAACACTGAAGCTTTCTTT. Translating it yields CASTHSLAGGNTEAFF. The chain couples TRBV6-4 to TRBJ1-1, with D maybe TRBD1 (5 bases). Germline CDR1 MRHNA, CDR2 SNTAGT. The CDR3 has 16 amino acids. The ends were cut back, 7 bases at V and 1 base at J, with 19 bases in the middle.

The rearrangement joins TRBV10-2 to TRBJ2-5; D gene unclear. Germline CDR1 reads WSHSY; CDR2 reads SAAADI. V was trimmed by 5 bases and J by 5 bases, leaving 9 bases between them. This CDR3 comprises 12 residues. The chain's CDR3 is CASSPLGETQYF. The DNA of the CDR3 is TGCGCCAGCAGTCCTCTCGGGGAGACCCAGTACTTC.

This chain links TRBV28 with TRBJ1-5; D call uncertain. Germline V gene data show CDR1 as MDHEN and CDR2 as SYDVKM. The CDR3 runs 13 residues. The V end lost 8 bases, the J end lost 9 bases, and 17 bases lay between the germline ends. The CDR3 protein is CASSDYLLSPQHF. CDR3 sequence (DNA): TGTGCCAGCTCAGATTACCTTCTCTCGCCCCAGCATTTT.

For the CDR3, the DNA is TGTGCCAGCAGCTTGTACACATCCTACGAGCAGTACGTC. Its protein is CASSLYTSYEQYV. The chain carries TRBV5-5 and TRBJ2-7; D is ambiguous. Germline assignment: CDR1 SGHKS and CDR2 YYEKEE (reference sequence). The CDR3 has 13 amino acids. The ends were cut back, 1 base at V and 1 base at J, with 6 bases in the middle.

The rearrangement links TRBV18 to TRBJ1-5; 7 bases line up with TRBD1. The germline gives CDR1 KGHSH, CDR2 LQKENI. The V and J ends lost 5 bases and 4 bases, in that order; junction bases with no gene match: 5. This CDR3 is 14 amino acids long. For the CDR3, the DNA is TGTGCCAGCTCAACGACAGGGCATAATCAGCCCCAGCATTTT. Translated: CASSTTGHNQPQHF. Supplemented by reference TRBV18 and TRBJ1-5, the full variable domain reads NAGVMQNPRHLVRRRGQEARLRCSPMKGHSHVYWYRQLPEEGLKFMVYLQKENIIDESGMPKERFSAEFPKEGPSILRIQQVVRGDSAAYFCASSTTGHNQPQHFGDGTRLSIL.

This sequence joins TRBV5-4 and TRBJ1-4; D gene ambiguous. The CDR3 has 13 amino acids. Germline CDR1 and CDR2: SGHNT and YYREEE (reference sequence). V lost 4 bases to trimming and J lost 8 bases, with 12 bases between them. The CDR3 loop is CASSLQNVEKLFF. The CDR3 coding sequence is TGTGCCAGCAGCCTCCAGAATGTGGAAAAACTGTTTTTT.

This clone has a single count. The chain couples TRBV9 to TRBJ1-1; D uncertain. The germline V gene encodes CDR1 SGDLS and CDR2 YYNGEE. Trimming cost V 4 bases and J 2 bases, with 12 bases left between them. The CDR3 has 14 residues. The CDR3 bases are TGTGCCAGCAGCCCCCGAAACTTTAACACTGAAGCTTTCTTT. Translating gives CASSPRNFNTEAFF.

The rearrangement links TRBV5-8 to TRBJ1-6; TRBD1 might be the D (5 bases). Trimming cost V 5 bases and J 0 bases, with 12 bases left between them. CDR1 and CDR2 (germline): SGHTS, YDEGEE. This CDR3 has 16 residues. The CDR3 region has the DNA TGTGCCAGCAGTTATCGGGGGAGCTCCTATAATTCACCCCTCCACTTT. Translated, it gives CASSYRGSSYNSPLHF.

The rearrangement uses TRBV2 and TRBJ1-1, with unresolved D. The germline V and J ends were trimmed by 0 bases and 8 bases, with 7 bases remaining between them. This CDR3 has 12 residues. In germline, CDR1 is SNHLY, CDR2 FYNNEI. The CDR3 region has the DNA TGTGCCAGCAGTGAAGCGCGGGGAGAAGCTTTCTTT. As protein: CASSEARGEAFF.

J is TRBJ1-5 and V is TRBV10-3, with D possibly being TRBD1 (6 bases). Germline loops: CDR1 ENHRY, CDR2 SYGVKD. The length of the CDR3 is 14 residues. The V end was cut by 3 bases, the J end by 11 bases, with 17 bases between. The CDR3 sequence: CAISEREISGAQHF. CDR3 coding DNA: TGTGCCATCAGTGAAAGAGAGATATCAGGGGCCCAGCATTTT.

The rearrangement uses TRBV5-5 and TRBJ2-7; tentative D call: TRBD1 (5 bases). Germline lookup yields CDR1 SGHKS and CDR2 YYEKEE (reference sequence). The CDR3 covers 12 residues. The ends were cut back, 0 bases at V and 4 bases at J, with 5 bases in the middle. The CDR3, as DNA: TGTGCCAGCAGCTTGGGACAGTACGAGCAGTACGTC. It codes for CASSLGQYEQYV.

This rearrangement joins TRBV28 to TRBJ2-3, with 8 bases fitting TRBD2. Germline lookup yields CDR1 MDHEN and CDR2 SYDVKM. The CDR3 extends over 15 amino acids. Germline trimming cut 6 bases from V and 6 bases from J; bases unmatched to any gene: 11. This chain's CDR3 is CASSTRAVAGDTQYF. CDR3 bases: TGTGCCAGCAGCACCAGGGCTGTAGCGGGGGATACGCAGTATTTT.

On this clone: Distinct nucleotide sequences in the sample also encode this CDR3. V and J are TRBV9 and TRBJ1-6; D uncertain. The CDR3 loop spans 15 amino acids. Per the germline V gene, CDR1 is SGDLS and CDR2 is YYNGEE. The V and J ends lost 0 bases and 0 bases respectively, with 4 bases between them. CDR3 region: CASSVGSSYNSPLHF. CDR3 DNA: TGTGCCAGCAGCGTAGGTAGCTCCTATAATTCACCCCTCCACTTT.

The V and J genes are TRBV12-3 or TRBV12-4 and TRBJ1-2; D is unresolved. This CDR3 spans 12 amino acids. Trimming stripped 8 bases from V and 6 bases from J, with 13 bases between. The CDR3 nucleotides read TGTGCCAGCGCAGAAACCCAGAATGGCTACACCTTC. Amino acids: CASAETQNGYTF.

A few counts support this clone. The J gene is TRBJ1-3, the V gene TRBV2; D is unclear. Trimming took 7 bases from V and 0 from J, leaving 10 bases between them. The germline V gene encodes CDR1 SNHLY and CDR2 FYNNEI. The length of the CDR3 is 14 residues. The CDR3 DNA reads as TGTGCCAGCAACCCAGATTACTCTGGAAACACCATATATTTT. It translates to CASNPDYSGNTIYF.